Here is one TCR beta chain with its context. The CDR3 has 15 amino acids. V gave up 5 bases and J gave up 2 bases; unmatched junction bases: 4. Germline lookup yields CDR1 PRHDT and CDR2 FYEKMQ (reference sequence). This specimen comes from a study of blood T cell repertoires in COVID-19. About the study: Specimens from acute and convalescent COVID-19 originated in the United States, Italy and Spain.

Profiling relied on immunoSEQ multiplex PCR, and the TCRdb table lists in-frame clones only, not all of them. The sample carries some 150,000 clones, under 85% recorded once. The genes are TRBV13 and TRBJ1-2; 11 nucleotides agree with TRBD1. The source is a human donor in a cohort sampled during active COVID-19. The sequenced sample consisted of peripheral blood. This CDR3 is CASSARDRGNYGYTF. The CDR3 region has the DNA TGTGCCAGCAGCGCAAGGGACAGGGGGAACTATGGCTACACCTTC.